A single sample is the source of the 2 T cell receptor beta chains below, sequenced in a study of T cell repertoires in cytomegalovirus infection. MiXCR, run by TCRdb on the reads, gives a single entry per CDR3 protein. Seen here are roughly 110,000 distinct CDR3 sequences, 10% observed once, and the top ten hold roughly 31%. These receptors have no known antigen. Sequenced input: PBMCs, sequenced either directly or after in vitro stimulation (not recorded which). The receptor set was obtained from a human donor in good health (CMV status not recorded). Some clones in this sample may be carry-over from other donors' samples.

A word on this clonotype: A much larger clonotype is one base distant, so this may be a read error. This chain connects TRBV7-3 to TRBJ2-3; no clear D gene. The CDR3 length is 14 residues. V was trimmed by 1 base and J by 3 bases, leaving 8 bases between them. Germline V gene sequence: CDR1 SGHTA, CDR2 FQGTGA. The CDR3, as DNA: TGTGCCAGCAGCTTAAGAGCCGGTACAGATACGCAGTATTTT. Protein: CASSLRAGTDTQYF.

This clonotype has at least ten counts. CDR3 in DNA: TGTGCCAGCAGCTCCAGTAATGCCTACACAGATACGCAGTATTTT. Residues: CASSSSNAYTDTQYF. V and J are TRBV7-2 and TRBJ2-3; no definite D call. Trimming took off 4 bases at V and 2 bases at J, with 13 bases between the two ends. There are 15 residues in the CDR3. Looked up from germline, CDR1 is SGHTA and CDR2 is FQGNSA.